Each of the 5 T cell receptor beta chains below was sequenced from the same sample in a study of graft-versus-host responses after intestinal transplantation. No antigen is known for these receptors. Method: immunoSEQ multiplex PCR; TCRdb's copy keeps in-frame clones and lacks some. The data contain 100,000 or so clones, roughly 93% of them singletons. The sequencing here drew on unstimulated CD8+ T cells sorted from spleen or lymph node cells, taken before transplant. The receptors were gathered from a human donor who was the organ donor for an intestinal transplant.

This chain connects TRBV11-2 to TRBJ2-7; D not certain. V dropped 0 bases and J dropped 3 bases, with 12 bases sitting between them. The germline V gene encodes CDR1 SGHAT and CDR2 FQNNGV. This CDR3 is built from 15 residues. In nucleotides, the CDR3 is TGTGCCAGCAGCTTAGAGTCCAGGATGAGCTACGAGCAGTACTTC. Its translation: CASSLESRMSYEQYF.

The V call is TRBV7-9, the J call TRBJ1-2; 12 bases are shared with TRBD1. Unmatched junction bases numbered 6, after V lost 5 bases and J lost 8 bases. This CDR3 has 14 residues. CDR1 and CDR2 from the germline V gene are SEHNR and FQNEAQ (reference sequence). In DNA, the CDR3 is TGTGCCAGCAGCGACCCCGGGACAGGGGGCGGCTACACCTTC. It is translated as CASSDPGTGGGYTF.

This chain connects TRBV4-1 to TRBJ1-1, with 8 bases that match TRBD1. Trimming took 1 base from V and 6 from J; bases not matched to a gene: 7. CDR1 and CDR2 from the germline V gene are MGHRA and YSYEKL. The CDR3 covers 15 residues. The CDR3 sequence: CASSQATGAGAEAFF. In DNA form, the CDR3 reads TGCGCCAGCAGCCAAGCGACAGGGGCTGGCGCTGAAGCTTTCTTT.

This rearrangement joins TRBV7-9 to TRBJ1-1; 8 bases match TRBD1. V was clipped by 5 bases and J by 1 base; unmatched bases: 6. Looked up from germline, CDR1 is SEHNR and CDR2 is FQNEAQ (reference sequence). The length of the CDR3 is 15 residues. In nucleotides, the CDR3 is TGTGCCAGCAGCGCAGGACAGGGAGCGAACACTGAAGCTTTCTTT. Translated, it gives CASSAGQGANTEAFF.

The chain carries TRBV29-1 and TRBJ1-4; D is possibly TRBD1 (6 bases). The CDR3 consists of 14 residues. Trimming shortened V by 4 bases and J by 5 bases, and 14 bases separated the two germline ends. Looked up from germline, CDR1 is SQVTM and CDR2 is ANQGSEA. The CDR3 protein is CSVAGVGGNEKLFF. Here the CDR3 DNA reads TGCAGCGTTGCAGGGGTGGGGGGGAATGAAAAACTGTTTTTT.